This T cell receptor beta chain was identified in a study of blood T cell repertoires in COVID-19. This CDR3 has 13 residues. The V gene lost 3 bases and the J gene lost 3 bases, with 8 bases spanning the gap. Germline CDR1 reads SEHNR; CDR2 reads FQNEAQ (reference sequence). Sequencing was performed with immunoSEQ multiplex PCR; in TCRdb, only in-frame clones are kept and a portion is missing. Among 300,000 to 400,000 clones listed, about 87% were seen once. Sequenced input: peripheral blood. The source of this sequence is a woman between 50 and 59 years old who had recovered from COVID-19. The V and J genes are TRBV7-9 and TRBJ1-2; a weak D match, TRBD1 (5 bases). CDR3 sequence: CASSFRDDYGYTF. CDR3 nucleotide sequence: TGTGCCAGCAGCTTCAGGGATGACTATGGCTACACCTTC.